The 6 T cell receptor beta chains given below trace back to one sample, sequenced in a study of beta chain features in type 1 diabetes. Reverse transcription of all isolated RNA meant that expressed TCRB transcripts were sequenced. The data were produced by immunoSEQ multiplex PCR, yet TCRdb's version contains in-frame clones alone and is incomplete. This sample has a few hundred thousand clones, with about 29% found just once. Sequencing was done on a sample of naive CD4+ T cells from blood. Receptor source: a man aged 18 to 30 in good health.

V usage is TRBV9 and J usage is TRBJ1-2; D not resolved. The CDR3 runs to 12 residues. Trimming cost V 0 bases and J 7 bases, with 7 bases left between them. The germline V gene has CDR1 SGDLS and CDR2 YYNGEE. The CDR3 DNA reads as TGTGCCAGCAGCGTAGGGGGAGGTGGCTACACCTTC. The encoded protein is CASSVGGGGYTF.

J is TRBJ2-1 and V is TRBV28; D unresolved. The CDR3 covers 14 residues. The ends were cut back, 6 bases at V and 4 bases at J, with 13 bases in the middle. CDR1 is MDHEN, CDR2 SYDVKM, per germline. As DNA, the CDR3 is TGTGCCAGCAGCCCTCGGGCAGGTTACAATGAGCAGTTCTTC. Its protein is CASSPRAGYNEQFF.

This chain links TRBV5-4 with TRBJ2-6; D ambiguous. The germline CDR1 and CDR2 sequences are SGHNT and YYREEE (reference sequence). CDR3 size: 15 residues. V was shortened by 1 base and J by 2 bases, with 7 bases between the two germline ends. The CDR3 coding sequence is TGTGCCAGCAGCTTGAGGGTCACTGGGGCCAACGTCCTGACTTTC. Encoded protein: CASSLRVTGANVLTF.

This clone showed up just a few times. The V and J genes are TRBV7-9 and TRBJ2-5, with a weak D call TRBD1 (5 bases). With 4 bases removed from V and 3 bases from J, the gap between germline ends came to 15 bases. Germline values: CDR1 SEHNR, CDR2 FQNEAQ (reference sequence). This CDR3 has 15 amino acids. The CDR3 DNA sequence: TGTGCCAGCAGCTCCACCACTGGGGCAGAAGAGACCCAGTACTTC. Encoded protein: CASSSTTGAEETQYF.

J is TRBJ2-3 and V is TRBV14; no firm D call. Trimming took 1 base from V and 0 from J, leaving 8 bases between them. The CDR3 is made up of 15 amino acids. Germline CDR1 SGHDN, CDR2 FVKESK. Here the CDR3 reads CASSQGRSSTDTQYF. The CDR3 region has the DNA TGTGCCAGCAGCCAAGGACGGTCTAGCACAGATACGCAGTATTTT.

The chain links TRBV7-2 to TRBJ2-3; D possibly uses TRBD1 or TRBD2 (6 bases each). Germline CDR1 and CDR2: SGHTA and FQGNSA. The CDR3 sequence is 13 residues long. Trimming removed 5 bases from V and 6 bases from J, with 12 bases in between. The CDR3: CASSRGRVDTQYF. The CDR3 DNA follows: TGTGCCAGCAGCCGGGGGCGGGTTGATACGCAGTATTTT.